These 30 T cell receptor beta chains share one sample of origin, sequenced in a study of glioma-infiltrating T cells (dated by TCRdb to 2016 to 2017). Sequenced using an Illumina MiSeq. TCR alpha and beta CDR3 regions were amplified with the iRepertoire nested amplicon-rescue multiplex PCR (arm-PCR) platform from RNA. The public reads were quality trimmed at Q25 with fastp and then assembled into clones with MiXCR by TCRdb, keeping productive beta chains. A single entry per CDR3 protein holds the most common genes and DNA from its merged rows. This sample lists 300,000 to 400,000 distinct CDR3 sequences; roughly 41% were detected once. 12% of the sample is held by the ten biggest clonotypes. Specimen: glioma tissue, nonneoplastic brain tissue, or PBMCs (not recorded which). The origin of the receptors is a human donor with low-grade glioma or glioblastoma, undergoing nonglioma brain surgery, or in good health (not recorded which).

The count of this clonotype is one. This could be a read error, since a much larger clone is one nucleotide away. The J gene is TRBJ2-1, the V gene TRBV27; TRBD1 might be the D (5 bases). CDR1 is MNHEY, CDR2 SMNVEV, per germline (reference sequence). CDR3 length equals 15 residues. This chain's CDR3 is CASCLFGATTNEQFF. For the CDR3, the DNA is TGTGCCAGCTGTTTGTTTGGGGCCACTACCAATGAGCAGTTCTTC.

This clonotype was recorded once. The junction and the germline gene differ at one end; a read error may be behind it. The rearrangement links TRBV12-3 or TRBV12-4 to TRBJ1-1, with TRBD1 matching 7 bases. This CDR3 is 14 amino acids long. The CDR3 coding sequence is TGTACCAGCAGCTACAACCGGGACAGTACCGAAGCTTTCTTT. Translation: CTSSYNRDSTEAFF.

This clonotype has a count of ten or more. This chain connects TRBV28 to TRBJ2-5, with a weak D call TRBD2 (5 bases). V was shortened by 4 bases and J by 5 bases, with 14 bases between the two germline ends. This CDR3 spans 14 amino acids. CDR1 MDHEN and CDR2 SYDVKM come from the germline V gene. In nucleotides, the CDR3 is TGTGCCAGCAGTTCAGCGGAGCCAACGGAGACCCAGTACTTC. Translated: CASSSAEPTETQYF.

This clonotype was recorded at least ten times. V gene TRBV7-2 combines with J gene TRBJ2-3; 10 bases map to TRBD2. CDR1 and CDR2 (germline): SGHTA, FQGNSA. The length of the CDR3 is 16 residues. V lost 4 bases, J lost 5 bases, and 9 bases stayed unmatched. CDR3 loop: CASSSPSGRTEDTQYF. The CDR3 DNA sequence: TGTGCCAGCAGCTCCCCTAGCGGGAGAACTGAAGATACGCAGTATTTT.

This clonotype was seen only a few times. J is TRBJ2-1 and V is TRBV7-9; 10 nucleotides agree with TRBD2. This CDR3 contains 15 residues. V shed 7 bases and J 6 bases; nucleotides not matched to a gene: 9. CDR1 and CDR2 (germline): SEHNR, FQNEAQ (reference sequence). The CDR3 DNA sequence: TGTGCCAGCACTCTAGCGGGAGAGACGGGCAATGAGCAGTTCTTC. Translated, it gives CASTLAGETGNEQFF.

This clonotype was detected a few times. This rearrangement joins TRBV7-2 to TRBJ2-7; 9 nucleotides line up with TRBD2. This CDR3 has 19 amino acids. The germline gives CDR1 SGHTA, CDR2 FQGNSA. The junction had 15 bases not matched to a gene; V was cut back by 0 bases and J by 3 bases. CDR3 residues: CASSLARGLAGFIGYEQYF. CDR3 nucleotide sequence: TGTGCCAGCAGCTTAGCGCGGGGCCTAGCGGGATTCATAGGCTACGAGCAGTACTTC. Based on the CDR3 plus reference TRBV7-2 and TRBJ2-7, the full variable domain is GAGVSQSPSNKVTEKGKDVELRCDPISGHTALYWYRQSLGQGLEFLIYFQGNSAPDKSGLPSDRFSAERTGGSVSTLTIQRTQQEDSAVYLCASSLARGLAGFIGYEQYFGPGTRLTVT.

Points on this clonotype: This may come from a read error, since a much larger clone is one base off. This CDR3 fails to terminate in the conserved phenylalanine or tryptophan, so it likely reflects a read error. CDR3 DNA sequence: TGTGCCAGCAGTTCACTTTACAATGAGCAGTTCCTC. This gives the protein CASSSLYNEQFL. This sequence joins TRBV27 and TRBJ2-1, with D uncertain. Looked up from germline, CDR1 is MNHEY and CDR2 is SMNVEV (reference sequence). The CDR3 covers 12 residues. With 4 bases removed from V and 4 bases from J, the gap between germline ends came to 5 bases.

This clonotype was seen many times. The genes are TRBV20-1 and TRBJ1-2, with D tentatively TRBD1 (6 bases). CDR3 length equals 14 residues. Germline V lookup: CDR1 DFQATT, CDR2 SNEGSKA (reference sequence). V lost 3 bases to trimming and J lost 2 bases, with 13 bases between them. The CDR3 spells CSARDTGRNYGYTF. The CDR3 nucleotides are TGCAGTGCTAGGGATACAGGGAGGAACTATGGCTACACCTTC.

This clonotype came up a few times. This chain connects TRBV4-1 to TRBJ2-1; no definite D call. The V gene's germline CDR1 is MGHRA and CDR2 YSYEKL. Between the trimmed V and J ends, which lost 4 bases and 4 bases, there was a span of 17 bases. CDR3 size: 16 residues. In DNA form, the CDR3 reads TGCGCCAGCAGCCGCGTCGGGCAGCGCGGATACAATGAGCAGTTCTTC. Protein sequence: CASSRVGQRGYNEQFF.

This clonotype was counted ten times or more. This chain links TRBV7-2 with TRBJ2-7; no clear D. The CDR3 is 15 amino acids. CDR1 SGHTA and CDR2 FQGNSA come from the germline V gene. Trimming removed 1 base at V and 1 base at J, with 11 bases between. As DNA, the CDR3 is TGTGCCAGCAGCTTAGACCGACCCTCTTCCTACGAGCAGTACTTC. Protein: CASSLDRPSSYEQYF. Drawing the rest from reference TRBV7-2 and TRBJ2-7, the complete variable domain is GAGVSQSPSNKVTEKGKDVELRCDPISGHTALYWYRQSLGQGLEFLIYFQGNSAPDKSGLPSDRFSAERTGGSVSTLTIQRTQQEDSAVYLCASSLDRPSSYEQYFGPGTRLTVT.

This clonotype was seen at least ten times. The gene calls are TRBV4-3 and TRBJ2-7; TRBD1 matches 10 bases. The V gene's germline CDR1 is LGHNA and CDR2 YSLEER. Losses at the gene ends were 6 bases for V and 0 bases for J; bases not matched to a gene: 5. The CDR3 is 15 residues long. This chain's CDR3 is CASRVGQGSSYEQYF. CDR3 in DNA: TGCGCCAGCAGGGTGGGACAGGGGAGCTCCTACGAGCAGTACTTC.

With respect to this clonotype: A much larger clone sits a single nucleotide away, making a read error possible. The chain uses TRBV20-1 and TRBJ1-5; D is ambiguous. The germline gives CDR1 DFQATT, CDR2 SNEGSKA (reference sequence). Trimming cost V 8 bases and J 5 bases, with 16 bases left between them. This CDR3 contains 13 residues. The CDR3 reads CSTEKGTYQPQHF. For the CDR3, the DNA is TGCAGTACTGAGAAGGGAACCTATCAGCCCCAGCATTTT.

This clonotype was seen a handful of times. The rearrangement links TRBV7-9 to TRBJ2-1; 9 bases map to TRBD2. CDR1 and CDR2 from the germline V gene are SEHNR and FQNEAQ (reference sequence). V lost 1 base, J lost 7 bases, and 5 bases stayed unmatched. This CDR3 contains 15 residues. For the CDR3, the DNA is TGTGCCAGCAGCTTAGAACCTAGCGGGGTTAATGAGCAGTTCTTC. It codes for CASSLEPSGVNEQFF.

This clonotype has at least ten counts. The chain combines TRBV27 with TRBJ1-6; D is perhaps TRBD1 (5 bases). Trimming removed 4 bases from V and 8 bases from J, with 15 bases in between. Germline V gives CDR1 MNHEY, CDR2 SMNVEV (reference sequence). The CDR3 has 15 amino acids. CDR3 nucleotide sequence: TGTGCCAGCAGTTCCCAAACAGGAACATATTCACCCCTCCACTTT. The encoded protein is CASSSQTGTYSPLHF.

The chain joins TRBV28 to TRBJ1-2, with 7 bases aligning to TRBD1. This CDR3 has 14 amino acids. Losses at the gene ends were 6 bases for V and 5 bases for J; bases not matched to a gene: 9. Germline CDR1 and CDR2: MDHEN and SYDVKM. CDR3 region: CASRTLARGYGYTF. In DNA form, the CDR3 reads TGTGCCAGCAGAACCTTGGCCAGGGGGTATGGCTACACCTTC.

The chain carries TRBV11-3 and TRBJ2-7; D ambiguous. This CDR3 is built from 13 residues. Trimming took off 1 base at V and 2 bases at J, with 6 bases between the two ends. From germline, CDR1 is SGHNT and CDR2 YENEEA. The DNA of the CDR3 is TGTGCCAGCAGCTTAGCAGCAGCCTACGAGCAGTACTTC. Translating it yields CASSLAAAYEQYF.

The chain joins TRBV5-1 to TRBJ1-2, with TRBD1 matching 9 bases. With V trimmed by 0 bases and J by 4 bases, 7 bases remained unmatched. This CDR3 is built from 16 residues. Germline values: CDR1 SGHRS, CDR2 YFSETQ. CDR3 amino acids: CASSLEGQGLGYGYTF. CDR3 nucleotides: TGCGCCAGCAGCTTGGAGGGACAGGGATTAGGCTATGGCTACACCTTC.

As regards this clonotype: Sequence at one end of the junction differs from germline and may be a read error. The chain is built from TRBV6-1 and TRBJ1-5; D call uncertain. This CDR3 is built from 12 residues. Germline values: CDR1 MNHNS, CDR2 SASEGT. In DNA, the CDR3 is TGTGCCATCAGTGACCCATTTCAGCACCAGCATTTT. Translation gives CAISDPFQHQHF.

Worth noting for this clonotype: This clone may be a read error of a much larger clone one base away. V and J are TRBV7-2 and TRBJ2-3; D not resolved. The CDR3 is 14 amino acids. CDR1 and CDR2 from the germline V gene are SGHTA and FQGNSA. Trimming left V 3 bases short and J 1 base short, with 8 bases between. The CDR3 coding sequence is TGTGCCAGCAGCTTCCGAGAGGGCACAGATACGCAGTATTTT. It codes for CASSFREGTDTQYF.

Turning to this clonotype: With a much larger clone just one base away, this may be a read error. The gene calls are TRBV7-2 and TRBJ1-6, with 8 nucleotides matching TRBD1. CDR3 length: 13 amino acids. Losses at the gene ends were 5 bases for V and 9 bases for J; bases not matched to a gene: 3. Germline V lookup: CDR1 SGHTA, CDR2 FQGNSA. In nucleotides, the CDR3 is TGTGCCAGCAGCAAAGGACAGGGTTCACCCCTCCACTTT. Protein: CASSKGQGSPLHF.

The chain recombines TRBV15 with TRBJ2-1; TRBD2 matches 9 bases. V was clipped by 3 bases and J by 11 bases; unmatched bases: 11. Germline V gives CDR1 LNHNV, CDR2 YYDKDF (reference sequence). The CDR3 covers 15 residues. CDR3 amino acids: CATSSGTSTLGQQFF. For the CDR3, the DNA is TGTGCCACCAGCAGCGGGACTAGCACCTTGGGGCAGCAGTTCTTC. Full variable domain (rest looked up from reference TRBV15 and TRBJ2-1): DAMVIQNPRYQVTQFGKPVTLSCSQTLNHNVMYWYQQKSSQAPKLLFHYYDKDFNNEADTPDNFQSRRPNTSFCFLDIRSPGLGDTAMYLCATSSGTSTLGQQFFGPGTRLTVL.

There are many counts of this clonotype. The chain combines TRBV4-2 with TRBJ1-5; weak D call: TRBD1 (6 bases). This CDR3 has 13 residues. Germline-derived CDR1 and CDR2 are LGHNA and YNFKEQ. The V end was cut by 3 bases, the J end by 4 bases, with 7 bases between. CDR3 DNA: TGTGCCAGCAGCCAGGACAGAAATCAGCCCCAGCATTTT. Its protein is CASSQDRNQPQHF.

A word on this clonotype: Given a much more abundant clone one base away, this may be a read error. The genes are TRBV27 and TRBJ2-7; 9 bases are shared with TRBD1. Per the germline V gene, CDR1 is MNHEY and CDR2 is SMNVEV (reference sequence). The CDR3 loop spans 14 amino acids. V dropped 7 bases and J dropped 9; count of bases not matched to a gene: 13. The CDR3 sequence is CASTDTGGLNGQYF. The CDR3 DNA sequence: TGTGCCAGCACCGATACAGGGGGCCTAAACGGGCAGTACTTC.

The chain is built from TRBV19 and TRBJ1-5, with 12 bases that match TRBD1. After removal of 4 bases from V and 7 bases from J, the junction contained 8 bases not matched to a gene. This CDR3 has 16 residues. Germline V gene sequence: CDR1 LNHDA, CDR2 SQIVND (reference sequence). CDR3 loop: CASSTTGQGAGQPQHF. The DNA for the CDR3 is TGTGCCAGTAGTACTACGGGACAGGGGGCAGGGCAGCCCCAGCATTTT.

This clonotype was counted ten times or more. The genes are TRBV27 and TRBJ2-1; D not resolved. V gave up 0 bases and J gave up 10 bases, with 13 bases separating them. This CDR3 spans 14 amino acids. Germline V gives CDR1 MNHEY, CDR2 SMNVEV (reference sequence). CDR3 sequence (DNA): TGTGCCAGCAGTTTATCCTCACTTGCGGAGGAGCAGTTCTTC. It specifies CASSLSSLAEEQFF.

The J gene is TRBJ2-3, the V gene TRBV7-9, with D unclear. The CDR3 extends over 14 amino acids. The V end was cut by 6 bases, the J end by 0 bases, with 10 bases between. Germline assignment: CDR1 SEHNR and CDR2 FQNEAQ (reference sequence). CDR3 sequence (DNA): TGTGCCAGCAGTAATAGGGCGAGCACAGATACGCAGTATTTT. Its translation: CASSNRASTDTQYF. Full variable domain (missing parts from reference TRBV7-9 and TRBJ2-3): DTGVSQNPRHKITKRGQNVTFRCDPISEHNRLYWYRQTLGQGPEFLTYFQNEAQLEKSRLLSDRFSAERPKGSFSTLEIQRTEQGDSAMYLCASSNRASTDTQYFGPGTRLTVL.

The sample holds a few counts of this clonotype. The rearrangement uses TRBV7-3 and TRBJ2-6, with TRBD2 matching 7 bases. The trim removed 5 bases at V and 2 bases at J, leaving 12 bases unmatched. There are 18 residues in the CDR3. Germline V gene sequence: CDR1 SGHTA, CDR2 FQGTGA. This CDR3 reads CASSQNPVTSAGANVLTF. The CDR3 coding sequence is TGTGCCAGCAGCCAAAACCCCGTCACTAGCGCTGGGGCCAACGTCCTGACTTTC. Variable domain in full (rest from reference TRBV7-3 and TRBJ2-6): GAGVSQTPSNKVTEKGKYVELRCDPISGHTALYWYRQSLGQGPEFLIYFQGTGAADDSGLPNDRFFAVRPEGSVSTLKIQRTERGDSAVYLCASSQNPVTSAGANVLTFGAGSRLTVL.

This sequence joins TRBV10-1 and TRBJ1-3; D not certain. CDR1 and CDR2 from the germline V gene are WNHNN and SYGVQD (reference sequence). The CDR3 totals 14 residues. The V gene lost 3 bases and the J gene lost 0 bases, with 6 bases spanning the gap. Here the CDR3 reads CASSERSSGNTIYF. CDR3 nucleotide sequence: TGCGCCAGCAGTGAAAGGAGCTCTGGAAACACCATATATTTT.

This clonotype turned up a few times. The chain uses TRBV7-9 and TRBJ1-2, with D perhaps matching TRBD1 (5 bases). The CDR3 contains 12 residues. With 6 bases removed from V and 5 bases from J, the gap between germline ends came to 10 bases. Germline V gene lookup returns CDR1 SEHNR and CDR2 FQNEAQ (reference sequence). The CDR3 sequence is CASRPDSYGYTF. In DNA form, the CDR3 reads TGTGCCAGCAGACCCGACAGTTATGGCTACACCTTC.

Ten or more counts support this clonotype. CDR3 bases: TGTGCCAGCAGGGGGGGTATGGCGGGGGATACCTACAATGAGCAGTTCTTC. Protein: CASRGGMAGDTYNEQFF. The chain carries TRBV27 and TRBJ2-1, with TRBD2 matching over 7 bases. Germline values: CDR1 MNHEY, CDR2 SMNVEV (reference sequence). The trim removed 6 bases at V and 2 bases at J, leaving 13 bases unmatched. The CDR3 is made up of 17 amino acids.